This TCR beta chain originates from a study of T cell repertoires in cytomegalovirus infection. On this clonotype itself: The antigen is not known. Mismatch with germline at one junction end may stem from a read error.

The germline CDR1 and CDR2 sequences are MNHEY and SMNVEV (reference sequence). This CDR3 has 15 residues. General study points: People with CMV and the relevant HLA were identified by cumulative public TCR beta family frequency.

TCRdb recomputed calls from the reads with MiXCR, one row per CDR3 protein. Of about 310,000 distinct CDR3 sequences listed, 15% to 20% were seen once; the top ten hold 12%. The chain combines TRBV27 with TRBJ1-5; TRBD1 matches 8 bases. This receptor was obtained from a human donor in good health (CMV status not recorded). Some clones in this sample may be carry-over from other donors' samples. The material sequenced was PBMCs. In nucleotides, the CDR3 is TGTACCAGCAGTTTAATTGGTACAGGGGGTCAGCCCCAGCATTTT. Residues: CTSSLIGTGGQPQHF.